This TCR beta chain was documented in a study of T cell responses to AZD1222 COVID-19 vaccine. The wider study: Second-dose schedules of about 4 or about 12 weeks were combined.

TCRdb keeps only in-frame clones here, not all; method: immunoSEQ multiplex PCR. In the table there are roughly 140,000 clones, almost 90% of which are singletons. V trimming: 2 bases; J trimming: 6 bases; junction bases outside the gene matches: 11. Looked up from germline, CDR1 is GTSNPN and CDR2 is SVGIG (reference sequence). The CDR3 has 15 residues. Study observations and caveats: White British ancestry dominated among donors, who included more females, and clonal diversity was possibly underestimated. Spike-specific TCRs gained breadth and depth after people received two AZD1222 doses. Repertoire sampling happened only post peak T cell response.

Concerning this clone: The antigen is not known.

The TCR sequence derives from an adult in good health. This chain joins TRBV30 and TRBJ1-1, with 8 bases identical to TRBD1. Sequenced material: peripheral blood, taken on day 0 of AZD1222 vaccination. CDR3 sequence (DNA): TGTGCCTGGAGTCTGGGGACAGGAGGTTTCGCTGAAGCTTTCTTT. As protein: CAWSLGTGGFAEAFF.